Presented here are 25 T cell receptor beta chains from one specimen sequenced in a study of blood T cell repertoires in COVID-19. Some clones are missing from TCRdb's copy, which holds only in-frame ones; the method was immunoSEQ multiplex PCR. The profile covers roughly 130,000 clones, with about 80% appearing a single time and approximately 16% taken by the ten largest. Sequenced material: peripheral blood. The receptors derive from a man in his 60s with active or convalescent COVID-19.

V gene TRBV4-2 combines with J gene TRBJ1-5; 8 positions agree with TRBD1. Looked up from germline, CDR1 is LGHNA and CDR2 is YNFKEQ. The V segment lost 0 bases and the J segment 4 bases; nucleotides outside the gene matches: 8. This CDR3 comprises 17 residues. The CDR3 spells CASSQDPNRGANQPQHF. In DNA form, the CDR3 reads TGTGCCAGCAGCCAAGATCCCAACAGGGGGGCTAATCAGCCCCAGCATTTT.

V and J are TRBV7-9 and TRBJ2-7; D is ambiguous. CDR3 length: 11 amino acids. V lost 3 bases and J lost 5, with 5 bases in between. Germline V gene data show CDR1 as SEHNR and CDR2 as FQNEAQ (reference sequence). The CDR3 loop reads CASSFTDEQYF. DNA of the CDR3: TGTGCCAGCAGCTTTACAGACGAGCAGTACTTC.

J is TRBJ1-1 and V is TRBV2; maybe TRBD1 (5 bases). Germline V lookup: CDR1 SNHLY, CDR2 FYNNEI. Trimming took 7 bases from V and 1 from J, leaving 10 bases between them. The CDR3 runs 13 residues. CDR3 loop: CASTDQGNTEAFF. The CDR3 DNA is TGTGCCAGCACAGATCAGGGGAACACTGAAGCTTTCTTT.

The chain employs TRBV30 and TRBJ1-2, with TRBD1 matching 7 bases. CDR1 GTSNPN and CDR2 SVGIG come from the germline V gene (reference sequence). The CDR3 sequence is 16 residues long. V shed 4 bases, J shed 0 bases, and the junction held 11 bases outside the gene matches. CDR3 in DNA: TGTGCCTGGACCGGGACAGCTAAACGAGCTAACTATGGCTACACCTTC. This sequence encodes CAWTGTAKRANYGYTF.

J is TRBJ2-5 and V is TRBV25-1, with TRBD1 identical over 8 bases. This CDR3 is 17 amino acids long. CDR1 MGHDK and CDR2 SYGVNS come from the germline V gene. V trimming: 4 bases; J trimming: 2 bases; junction bases outside the gene matches: 12. CDR3 bases: TGTGCCAGCAGTGGAAGGACAGGGAGGAGAACTCAAGAGACCCAGTACTTC. This gives the protein CASSGRTGRRTQETQYF. Combining the CDR3 with reference TRBV25-1 and TRBJ2-5 gives the whole variable domain EADIYQTPRYLVIGTGKKITLECSQTMGHDKMYWYQQDPGMELHLIHYSYGVNSTEKGDLSSESTVSRIRTEHFPLTLESARPSHTSQYLCASSGRTGRRTQETQYFGPGTRLLVL.

The chain carries TRBV7-2 and TRBJ1-1; 7 positions agree with TRBD1. The CDR3 totals 14 residues. Trimming at V came to 1 base and at J to 7 bases, leaving 6 bases not matched to a gene. CDR1 SGHTA and CDR2 FQGNSA come from the germline V gene. The CDR3, as DNA: TGTGCCAGCAGCTTAGGCGGGGACAGCATTGAAGCTTTCTTT. Protein sequence: CASSLGGDSIEAFF.

This clone was counted a few times. The chain uses TRBV3-1 (or the pseudogene TRBV3-2) and TRBJ1-1; the D gene is possibly TRBD1 (5 bases). Germline CDR1 is LGHDT and CDR2 is YNNKEL (reference sequence). Trimming left V 4 bases short and J 5 bases short, with 14 bases between. The CDR3 runs 14 residues. This CDR3 reads CASSPRGEGTEAFF. Written as DNA, the CDR3 is TGTGCCAGCAGCCCCCGGGGGGAGGGAACTGAAGCTTTCTTT.

The chain recombines TRBV4-1 with TRBJ2-7; possible D gene TRBD1, 6 bases. V lost 0 bases to trimming and J lost 6 bases, with 15 bases between them. The CDR3 has 15 residues. Looked up from germline, CDR1 is MGHRA and CDR2 is YSYEKL. CDR3 loop: CASSQDPQGRVEQYF. In nucleotides, the CDR3 is TGCGCCAGCAGCCAAGATCCGCAGGGGCGGGTCGAGCAGTACTTC.

This chain links TRBV24-1 with TRBJ2-7; 7 positions match TRBD1. The CDR3 extends over 13 amino acids. V lost 5 bases to trimming and J lost 4 bases; unmatched junction nucleotides: 4. Germline CDR1 KGHDR, CDR2 SFDVKD. The CDR3 DNA is TGTGCCACCAGTGGGGGACAGTTGTACGAGCAGTACTTC. Translation: CATSGGQLYEQYF.

This chain links TRBV3-1 (or the pseudogene TRBV3-2) with TRBJ2-7, with 8 bases that match TRBD2. CDR3 size: 13 residues. In germline, CDR1 is LGHDT, CDR2 YNNKEL (reference sequence). V dropped 1 base and J dropped 12; count of bases not matched to a gene: 8. CDR3 nucleotides: TGTGCCAGCAGCCAAGGAGGTAGCGGGGTGGTGTACTTC. Translated: CASSQGGSGVVYF.

This clone was observed a few times. V is TRBV6-2 or TRBV6-3 and J is TRBJ2-7; TRBD2 aligns across 10 bases. CDR1 MNHEY and CDR2 SVGEGT come from the germline V gene. The CDR3 consists of 13 residues. Unmatched junction bases numbered 6, after V lost 6 bases and J lost 7 bases. CDR3 amino acids: CASSSGRAREQYF. The CDR3 coding sequence is TGTGCCAGCAGCAGCGGGAGGGCGCGGGAGCAGTACTTC.

CDR3 DNA: TGTGCCAGCAGTCCCCTGTACTCTACGAACACAGATACGCAGTATTTT. This gives the protein CASSPLYSTNTDTQYF. The chain couples TRBV27 to TRBJ2-3; unclear D gene. This CDR3 comprises 16 residues. V was trimmed by 5 bases and J by 2 bases, leaving 17 bases between them. Germline V lookup: CDR1 MNHEY, CDR2 SMNVEV (reference sequence).

The V gene is TRBV19, the J gene TRBJ1-2, with D perhaps matching TRBD1 (6 bases). CDR3 length equals 13 residues. Germline-derived CDR1 and CDR2 are LNHDA and SQIVND (reference sequence). The V end was cut by 4 bases, the J end by 8 bases, with 14 bases between. For the CDR3, the DNA is TGTGCCAGTAGTAGGGGAAACAGGGCCGGCTACACCTTC. Protein product: CASSRGNRAGYTF.

The chain couples TRBV5-4 to TRBJ1-2; TRBD1 matches 9 bases. J gave up 8 bases and V 3 bases, and 5 bases lay outside the gene matches. Germline loops: CDR1 SGHNT, CDR2 YYREEE (reference sequence). The CDR3 has 13 residues. This CDR3 reads CASSWDRALGYTF. CDR3 coding DNA: TGTGCCAGCAGCTGGGACAGGGCTCTCGGCTACACCTTC.

The chain joins TRBV27 to TRBJ2-1, with 8 bases matching TRBD2. In germline, CDR1 is MNHEY, CDR2 SMNVEV (reference sequence). V lost 0 bases, J lost 5 bases, and 9 bases stayed unmatched. The CDR3 is 17 amino acids. CDR3 sequence (DNA): TGTGCCAGCAGTTTATCCGGGAGGGCCCTCTTGAACAATGAGCAGTTCTTC. It is translated as CASSLSGRALLNNEQFF.

This clone appeared a single time. V gene TRBV9 combines with J gene TRBJ2-5; 10 bases line up with TRBD2. The CDR3 length is 15 residues. The germline V gene encodes CDR1 SGDLS and CDR2 YYNGEE. The V and J ends lost 3 bases and 5 bases, in that order; junction bases with no gene match: 7. Here the CDR3 reads CASSAWASGSETQYF. As DNA, the CDR3 is TGTGCCAGCAGCGCCTGGGCTAGCGGGAGTGAGACCCAGTACTTC.

V gene TRBV5-1 combines with J gene TRBJ2-1; 8 bases fit TRBD1. The CDR3 has 16 residues. The germline V gene has CDR1 SGHRS and CDR2 YFSETQ. V trimming: 6 bases; J trimming: 5 bases; junction bases outside the gene matches: 13. The CDR3 DNA reads as TGCGCCAGCACCCGTGATGGAGCAGGGGGCCACAATGAGCAGTTCTTC. As protein: CASTRDGAGGHNEQFF.

The CDR3 loop reads CASSWVLAGNEQFF. The CDR3 bases are TGCGCCAGCAGCTGGGTACTAGCGGGCAATGAGCAGTTCTTC. The V gene is TRBV5-1, the J gene TRBJ2-1; 9 bases are a match to TRBD2. This CDR3 has 14 amino acids. Looked up from germline, CDR1 is SGHRS and CDR2 is YFSETQ. Losses at the gene ends were 3 bases for V and 6 bases for J; bases not matched to a gene: 4.

This rearrangement joins TRBV7-9 to TRBJ2-7, with TRBD1 matching 7 bases. Trimming took 6 bases from V and 0 from J; bases not matched to a gene: 2. Germline V gene data show CDR1 as SEHNR and CDR2 as FQNEAQ (reference sequence). There are 13 residues in the CDR3. The CDR3 region has the DNA TGTGCCAGCAGGGGGACAGACTCCTACGAGCAGTACTTC. Protein product: CASRGTDSYEQYF.

V gene TRBV6-2 or TRBV6-3 combines with J gene TRBJ2-3; D perhaps matches TRBD2 (5 bases). V was pared by 4 bases and J by 3 bases, with 17 bases between. The germline V gene encodes CDR1 MNHEY and CDR2 SVGEGT. The CDR3 has 16 amino acids. As DNA, the CDR3 is TGTGCCAGCAGTTCTTGGGGAGCAGGAAGTACAGATACGCAGTATTTT. Protein sequence: CASSSWGAGSTDTQYF.

The V gene is TRBV7-3, the J gene TRBJ2-1; 8 nucleotides align to TRBD2. Germline loops: CDR1 SGHTA, CDR2 FQGTGA. V gave up 10 bases and J gave up 5 bases; unmatched junction bases: 10. This CDR3 is built from 14 residues. The CDR3 loop reads CATGASGPDNEQFF. The CDR3 coding sequence is TGTGCCACAGGGGCTAGCGGGCCTGACAATGAGCAGTTCTTC.

Points on this clone: Within the sample, other DNA sequences also encode this same CDR3. V gene TRBV9 combines with J gene TRBJ2-5; 11 bases fit TRBD2. V shed 2 bases, J shed 5 bases, and the junction held 8 bases outside the gene matches. CDR1 and CDR2 from the germline V gene are SGDLS and YYNGEE. The CDR3 is made up of 16 amino acids. The CDR3 region has the DNA TGTGCCAGCAGCGTGGGTAGCGGGAGGGCCGGGGAGACCCAGTACTTC. Protein product: CASSVGSGRAGETQYF. The whole variable domain, filled in from reference TRBV9 and TRBJ2-5, reads DSGVTQTPKHLITATGQRVTLRCSPRSGDLSVYWYQQSLDQGLQFLIQYYNGEERAKGNILERFSAQQFPDLHSELNLSSLELGDSALYFCASSVGSGRAGETQYFGPGTRLLVL.

The V gene is TRBV7-8, the J gene TRBJ2-7; possibly TRBD1 for D (5 bases). This CDR3 comprises 12 residues. Germline V CDR1 and CDR2: SGHVS, FQNEAQ. V was clipped by 3 bases and J by 4 bases, with 7 bases between them. CDR3 protein: CASSLSGYEQYF. The CDR3 DNA follows: TGTGCCAGCAGCTTGTCAGGGTACGAGCAGTACTTC.

The V call is TRBV6-2 or TRBV6-3, the J call TRBJ2-1, with 10 bases fitting TRBD2. CDR1 is MNHEY, CDR2 SVGEGT, per germline. This CDR3 contains 19 residues. The trim removed 0 bases at V and 5 bases at J, leaving 13 bases unmatched. The chain's CDR3 is CASSYSWVGGLAANNEQFF. The CDR3 coding sequence is TGTGCCAGCAGTTACTCGTGGGTCGGTGGACTAGCGGCTAACAATGAGCAGTTCTTC.

The genes are TRBV29-1 and TRBJ2-3, with TRBD2 identical over 12 bases. The germline CDR1 and CDR2 sequences are SQVTM and ANQGSEA. The CDR3 is 16 amino acids. With 3 bases clipped from V and 7 bases from J, the junction kept 11 bases outside the gene matches. CDR3 sequence (DNA): TGCAGCGTTGAGTTCGCACGGGGACTAGCGGGTAATACGCAGTATTTT. It yields the protein CSVEFARGLAGNTQYF.